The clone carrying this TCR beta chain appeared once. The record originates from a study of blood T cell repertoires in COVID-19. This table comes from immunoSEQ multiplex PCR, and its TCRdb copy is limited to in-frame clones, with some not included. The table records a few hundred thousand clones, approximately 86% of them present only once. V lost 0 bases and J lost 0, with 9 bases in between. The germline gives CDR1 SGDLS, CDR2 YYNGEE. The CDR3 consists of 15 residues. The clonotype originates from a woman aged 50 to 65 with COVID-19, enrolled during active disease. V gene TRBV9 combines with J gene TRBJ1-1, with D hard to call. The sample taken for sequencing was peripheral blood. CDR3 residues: CASSVAPDLNTEAFF. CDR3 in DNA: TGTGCCAGCAGCGTAGCACCAGACTTGAACACTGAAGCTTTCTTT.